These 5 T cell receptor beta chains share one sample of origin, sequenced in a study of T cell responses to AZD1222 COVID-19 vaccine. The method was immunoSEQ multiplex PCR; TCRdb's version includes in-frame clones alone and lacks a portion of them. Seen here are some 83,000 clones, about 89% observed once, and the top ten hold more than 5%. The sample here was peripheral blood, taken 28 days after the second AZD1222 dose. The receptors shown here come from an adult who received the AZD1222 COVID-19 vaccine.

The rearrangement links TRBV6-5 to TRBJ1-1; 7 positions match TRBD1. With V trimmed by 4 bases and J by 5 bases, 7 bases remained unmatched. This CDR3 is built from 14 residues. CDR1 is MNHEY and CDR2 is SVGAGI in the germline V gene. This chain's CDR3 is CASSSHRGRTEAFF. The CDR3 DNA sequence: TGTGCCAGCAGTTCGCACAGGGGTCGGACTGAAGCTTTCTTT.

The DNA of the CDR3 is TGTGCCAGCAGCTTTATACACCGCTCCTACGAGCAGTACTTC. It encodes CASSFIHRSYEQYF. The chain joins TRBV5-6 to TRBJ2-7; D unresolved. V lost 2 bases and J 0 bases, leaving 9 bases between the germline ends. The CDR3 covers 14 residues. Germline-derived CDR1 and CDR2 are SGHDT and YYEEEE.

The CDR3 DNA is TGTGCCAGCACCCAGGGAAGAATGAACACTGAAGCTTTCTTT. Its protein is CASTQGRMNTEAFF. This chain uses TRBV6-6 with TRBJ1-1; D might be TRBD1 (5 bases). Germline CDR1 is MNHNY and CDR2 is SVGAGI (reference sequence). The CDR3 is 14 amino acids. V dropped 7 bases and J dropped 0 bases, with 12 bases sitting between them.

This sequence joins TRBV6-2 or TRBV6-3 and TRBJ2-2; 7 bases are shared with TRBD1. The CDR3 sequence is 14 residues long. CDR1 and CDR2 (germline): MNHEY, SVGEGT. V shed 2 bases, J shed 7 bases, and the junction held 4 bases outside the gene matches. In DNA, the CDR3 is TGTGCCAGCAGTTACCCCAGGGGGATCGGGGAGCTGTTTTTT. Translation gives CASSYPRGIGELFF.

V usage is TRBV24-1 and J usage is TRBJ1-2; D remains unclear. This CDR3 spans 14 amino acids. V lost 3 bases and J 4 bases, leaving 11 bases between the germline ends. Germline V gives CDR1 KGHDR, CDR2 SFDVKD. The CDR3, as DNA: TGTGCCACCAGTGATCCAGGAAGGTCCTATGGCTACACCTTC. It codes for CATSDPGRSYGYTF.